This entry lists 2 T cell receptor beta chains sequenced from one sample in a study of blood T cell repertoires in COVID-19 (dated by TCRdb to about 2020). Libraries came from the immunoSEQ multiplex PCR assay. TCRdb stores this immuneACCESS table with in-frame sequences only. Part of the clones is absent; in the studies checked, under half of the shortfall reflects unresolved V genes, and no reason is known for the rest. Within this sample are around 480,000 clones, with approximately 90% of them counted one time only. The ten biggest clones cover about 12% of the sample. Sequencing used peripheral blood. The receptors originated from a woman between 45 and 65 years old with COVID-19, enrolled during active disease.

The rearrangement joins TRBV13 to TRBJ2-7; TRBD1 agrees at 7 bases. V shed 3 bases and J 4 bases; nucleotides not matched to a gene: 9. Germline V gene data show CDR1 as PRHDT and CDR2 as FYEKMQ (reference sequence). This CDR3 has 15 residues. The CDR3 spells CASSFKRRTGYEQYF. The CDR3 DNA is TGTGCCAGCAGCTTTAAAAGACGGACAGGTTACGAGCAGTACTTC.

The CDR3 DNA reads TGTGCCTGGAGTACGACGGGACAGGGGAACCGAAACACCATATATTTT. Protein product: CAWSTTGQGNRNTIYF. J is TRBJ1-3 and V is TRBV30; the match to TRBD1 covers 10 bases. The V and J ends lost 2 bases and 5 bases, in that order; junction bases with no gene match: 9. In germline, CDR1 is GTSNPN, CDR2 SVGIG (reference sequence). CDR3 length: 16 residues.